This entry lists 23 T cell receptor beta chains sequenced from one sample in a study of CD8 T cells in Susac syndrome. A quantity of about 0.5 to 1 ug RNA underwent reverse transcription using random hexamers. TCRdb reprocessed the immunoSEQ multiplex PCR reads via MiXCR and lists one record per CDR3 protein. Seen here are roughly 200,000 distinct CDR3 sequences, roughly 94% observed once, and the top ten hold approximately 0.1%. The specimen sequenced was CD4+ T cells from PBMCs. All receptors derive from a human donor in good health.

The chain carries TRBV29-1 and TRBJ1-6, with TRBD1 matching over 8 bases. With 4 bases clipped from V and 5 bases from J, the junction kept 1 base outside the gene matches. The CDR3 has 13 residues. Germline CDR1 reads SQVTM; CDR2 reads ANQGSEA. As DNA, the CDR3 is TGCAGCGTTGGGGACAGGAATAATTCACCCCTCCACTTT. Translation: CSVGDRNNSPLHF.

The chain links TRBV3-1 to TRBJ1-5; D is perhaps TRBD1 (5 bases). Trimming removed 7 bases at V and 4 bases at J, with 14 bases between. The CDR3 spans 14 residues. The germline V gene has CDR1 LGHDT and CDR2 YNNKEL (reference sequence). The CDR3 reads CASTLGAGNQPQHF. Written as DNA, the CDR3 is TGTGCCAGCACCCTCGGGGCAGGGAATCAGCCCCAGCATTTT.

This clonotype occurred once. The chain uses TRBV4-2 and TRBJ2-1; D is unclear. Deletions cut 6 bases from V and 9 bases from J, with 12 bases between. Germline values: CDR1 LGHNA, CDR2 YNFKEQ. This CDR3 is 12 amino acids long. DNA of the CDR3: TGTGCCAGCAGATCCTTCGAGGTTGAGCAGTTCTTC. Translating it yields CASRSFEVEQFF.

The J gene is TRBJ2-1, the V gene TRBV29-1; D is perhaps TRBD2 (5 bases). The CDR3 is 10 amino acids. Germline values: CDR1 SQVTM, CDR2 ANQGSEA. With 6 bases removed from V and 6 bases from J, the gap between germline ends came to 6 bases. The CDR3 sequence: CSVGGNEQFF. Written as DNA, the CDR3 is TGCAGCGTAGGAGGCAATGAGCAGTTCTTC.

The chain links TRBV15 to TRBJ2-3; D unclear. CDR3 length: 14 amino acids. Looked up from germline, CDR1 is LNHNV and CDR2 is YYDKDF (reference sequence). With 5 bases removed from V and 5 bases from J, the gap between germline ends came to 14 bases. CDR3 residues: CATSRHLTEDTQYF. The CDR3, as DNA: TGTGCCACCAGCCGCCACTTAACAGAAGATACGCAGTATTTT.

V is TRBV25-1 and J is TRBJ2-5; a possible D gene is TRBD1 (5 bases). The CDR3 has 14 residues. From germline, CDR1 is MGHDK and CDR2 SYGVNS. V dropped 2 bases and J dropped 5 bases, with 12 bases sitting between them. The CDR3 loop reads CASSEEGEGETQYF. In DNA, the CDR3 is TGTGCCAGCAGTGAAGAAGGGGAAGGGGAGACCCAGTACTTC.

The chain recombines TRBV7-2 with TRBJ1-5; the match to TRBD1 covers 7 bases. CDR3 length: 15 amino acids. V shed 4 bases, J shed 6 bases, and the junction held 9 bases outside the gene matches. Germline loops: CDR1 SGHTA, CDR2 FQGNSA. The CDR3 DNA sequence: TGTGCCAGCAGCTCCGGGACAGCTCCTTTTCAGCCCCAGCATTTT. It codes for CASSSGTAPFQPQHF.

V usage is TRBV12-3 or TRBV12-4 and J usage is TRBJ1-4; tentatively, D is TRBD1 (5 bases). The CDR3 consists of 13 residues. Trimming took 3 bases from V and 5 from J, leaving 7 bases between them. In nucleotides, the CDR3 is TGTGCCAGCAGTTTTTGGGGCAATGAAAAACTGTTTTTT. Translating gives CASSFWGNEKLFF.

The genes are TRBV4-1 and TRBJ1-1, with D unresolved. Germline V gene lookup returns CDR1 MGHRA and CDR2 YSYEKL. The CDR3 is 14 residues long. Trimming stripped 0 bases from V and 5 bases from J, with 10 bases between. This chain's CDR3 is CASSQEGSGTEAFF. DNA of the CDR3: TGCGCCAGCAGCCAAGAAGGGAGCGGTACTGAAGCTTTCTTT.

The chain joins TRBV20-1 to TRBJ2-7; D is unresolved. The length of the CDR3 is 13 residues. Germline CDR1 DFQATT, CDR2 SNEGSKA (reference sequence). V was trimmed by 6 bases and J by 1 base, leaving 13 bases between them. The CDR3 DNA reads as TGCAGTGCCCAGACTGGGAATTCCTACGAGCAGTACGTC. This gives the protein CSAQTGNSYEQYV.

This chain joins TRBV15 and TRBJ2-1; weak D call: TRBD2 (5 bases). Germline CDR1 reads LNHNV; CDR2 reads YYDKDF (reference sequence). The CDR3 has 13 amino acids. V was trimmed by 8 bases and J by 6 bases, leaving 14 bases between them. CDR3 region: CATGRQRSNEQFF. The CDR3 region has the DNA TGTGCCACCGGACGCCAGCGGAGCAATGAGCAGTTCTTC.

The CDR3 reads CASSRTSGGENEQFF. The CDR3, as DNA: TGTGCCAGCAGTCGAACTAGCGGGGGCGAGAATGAGCAGTTCTTC. This rearrangement joins TRBV3-1 to TRBJ2-1, with TRBD2 identical over 11 bases. Trimming cost V 6 bases and J 7 bases; bases outside gene matches: 8. This CDR3 comprises 15 residues. Germline V gene sequence: CDR1 LGHDT, CDR2 YNNKEL (reference sequence).

This rearrangement joins TRBV5-4 to TRBJ2-7, with TRBD1 matching 9 bases. Trimming cost V 4 bases and J 6 bases; bases outside gene matches: 5. From germline, CDR1 is SGHNT and CDR2 YYREEE (reference sequence). This CDR3 spans 13 amino acids. The CDR3 loop is CASSPGQGGEQYF. The CDR3, as DNA: TGTGCCAGCAGCCCGGGACAGGGAGGCGAGCAGTACTTC.

The rearrangement uses TRBV24-1 and TRBJ1-5, with D unclear. The CDR3 covers 13 residues. The germline CDR1 and CDR2 sequences are KGHDR and SFDVKD. Trimming took off 5 bases at V and 5 bases at J, with 9 bases between the two ends. CDR3 region: CATSARNYQPQHF. The DNA for the CDR3 is TGTGCCACCAGTGCCAGGAATTATCAGCCCCAGCATTTT.

V usage is TRBV29-1 and J usage is TRBJ1-5; D is undetermined. V lost 7 bases, J lost 2 bases, and 12 bases lay in between. The germline V gene has CDR1 SQVTM and CDR2 ANQGSEA. This CDR3 is 13 amino acids long. The CDR3 nucleotides read TGCAGCGCTCTCTTGGGAGGCAATCAGCCCCAGCATTTT. Translating gives CSALLGGNQPQHF.

The rearrangement uses TRBV5-6 and TRBJ2-7; D is perhaps TRBD2 (6 bases). The germline V and J ends were trimmed by 0 bases and 6 bases, with 13 bases remaining between them. CDR1 is SGHDT and CDR2 is YYEEEE in the germline V gene. The CDR3 is 14 residues long. CDR3 protein: CASSLAGGAGEQYV. The CDR3 nucleotides are TGTGCCAGCAGCTTGGCTGGAGGGGCGGGCGAGCAGTACGTC.

The rearrangement uses TRBV14 and TRBJ2-5, with TRBD2 identical over 10 bases. Germline CDR1 is SGHDN and CDR2 is FVKESK. V was pared by 0 bases and J by 10 bases, with 2 bases of the junction left unmatched. The CDR3 has 13 residues. CDR3 bases: TGTGCCAGCAGCCAAGAACTAGCGGGAATCCAGTACTTC. It is translated as CASSQELAGIQYF.

The genes are TRBV5-1 and TRBJ2-5; D call uncertain. The CDR3 has 15 residues. V was trimmed by 0 bases and J by 5 bases, leaving 14 bases between them. Germline CDR1 reads SGHRS; CDR2 reads YFSETQ. For the CDR3, the DNA is TGCGCCAGCAGCTTGGCCCCGCGGAACGGGGAGACCCAGTACTTC. Protein sequence: CASSLAPRNGETQYF.

The rearrangement uses TRBV10-3 and TRBJ2-7; D call uncertain. Germline V gene data show CDR1 as ENHRY and CDR2 as SYGVKD. V lost 2 bases to trimming and J lost 1 base, with 6 bases between them. The CDR3 sequence is 13 residues long. CDR3: CAISERQSYEQYV. Written as DNA, the CDR3 is TGTGCCATCAGTGAGAGGCAGTCCTACGAGCAGTACGTC.

The genes are TRBV7-9 and TRBJ2-7; D is perhaps TRBD1 (5 bases). The CDR3 contains 16 residues. Germline-derived CDR1 and CDR2 are SEHNR and FQNEAQ (reference sequence). Between the trimmed V and J ends, which lost 1 base and 0 bases, there was a span of 13 bases. The CDR3 loop reads CASSLDGAGSSYEQYF. CDR3 DNA sequence: TGTGCCAGCAGCTTAGATGGGGCAGGCAGCTCCTACGAGCAGTACTTC.

CDR3 amino acids: CSVGQSNEKLFF. CDR3 coding DNA: TGCAGCGTTGGGCAGAGTAATGAAAAACTGTTTTTT. The chain is built from TRBV29-1 and TRBJ1-4, with D uncertain. This CDR3 spans 12 amino acids. The germline V gene has CDR1 SQVTM and CDR2 ANQGSEA. The ends were cut back, 4 bases at V and 4 bases at J, with 7 bases in the middle.

The chain has TRBV5-4 and TRBJ2-7; D is possibly TRBD2 (6 bases). The length of the CDR3 is 15 residues. Germline V lookup: CDR1 SGHNT, CDR2 YYREEE (reference sequence). V was cut by 4 bases and J by 3 bases, with 17 bases left in between. CDR3 coding DNA: TGTGCCAGCAGCCCACGAATCGGGGGTAGCTACGAGCAGTACTTC. Translation gives CASSPRIGGSYEQYF. The whole variable domain, remainder taken from reference TRBV5-4 and TRBJ2-7, is ETGVTQSPTHLIKTRGQQVTLRCSSQSGHNTVSWYQQALGQGPQFIFQYYREEENGRGNFPPRFSGLQFPNYSSELNVNALELDDSALYLCASSPRIGGSYEQYFGPGTRLTVT.

This clonotype occurred once. This rearrangement joins TRBV30 to TRBJ2-1; either TRBD1 or TRBD2 may fit D (6 bases each). CDR1 GTSNPN and CDR2 SVGIG come from the germline V gene (reference sequence). V was pared by 3 bases and J by 6 bases, with 18 bases between. The CDR3 contains 15 residues. In DNA, the CDR3 is TGTGCCTGGAGCCCGGGGGCGGGTTATCCCAATGAGCAGTTCTTC. Amino acids: CAWSPGAGYPNEQFF.